This TCR beta chain was observed in a study of T cell responses to AZD1222 COVID-19 vaccine. Study observations and caveats: All repertoire sampling was performed exclusively after the peak T cell response.

A word on this clone: Its specificity is unknown.

The germline V gene has CDR1 MNHEY and CDR2 SVGEGT. Trimming stripped 2 bases from V and 8 bases from J, with 15 bases between. This CDR3 comprises 14 residues. Method: immunoSEQ multiplex PCR; TCRdb's copy keeps in-frame clones and lacks some. This sample carries 110,000 to 150,000 clones, over 90% of them seen once, and the ten largest clones take less than 1%. The source is an adult in good health. The sample was peripheral blood, taken on day 0 of MenACWY control vaccination. This chain uses TRBV6-2 or TRBV6-3 with TRBJ1-2, with no clear D. The CDR3 is CASSYRVFAYGYTF. DNA for the CDR3: TGTGCCAGCAGTTACAGGGTCTTCGCATACGGCTACACCTTC.